Below, 14 T cell receptor beta chains from the same sample are listed, as sequenced in a study of T-cell memory formation after mild COVID-19. Via MiXCR, TCRdb re-called the 5' RACE reads, giving one row per CDR3 protein. Among under 150,000 distinct CDR3 sequences listed, roughly 20% were seen once. Sequencing was performed on PBMCs or a T cell subset sorted from them (not recorded which). The source is a man aged 18 to 35 who had mild COVID-19 (a few samples of this study predate the infection). Cell type and time point are not known.

This clonotype has a handful of counts. The genes are TRBV7-2 and TRBJ1-6; D is unresolved. V was clipped by 1 base and J by 13 bases, with 20 bases between them. CDR1 and CDR2 from the germline V gene are SGHTA and FQGNSA. This CDR3 spans 16 amino acids. CDR3 sequence reads: CASSLGAELTWAPLHF. The CDR3, as DNA: TGTGCCAGCAGCTTAGGTGCGGAGCTTACGTGGGCGCCCCTCCACTTT.

The gene calls are TRBV4-1 and TRBJ2-5; D is unresolved. Trimming left V 3 bases short and J 0 bases short, with 17 bases between. Germline CDR1 and CDR2: MGHRA and YSYEKL. This CDR3 has 17 residues. The DNA for the CDR3 is TGCGCCAGCAGCCACCTCGCCCGTGGGGTCGACCAAGAGACCCAGTACTTC. Amino acids: CASSHLARGVDQETQYF.

This chain joins TRBV11-2 and TRBJ2-4; 8 positions agree with TRBD2. The germline V gene has CDR1 SGHAT and CDR2 FQNNGV. V dropped 7 bases and J dropped 3; count of bases not matched to a gene: 11. This CDR3 is built from 16 residues. The CDR3 DNA follows: TGTGCCAGCATCCAACTATTAGCGGGGATCAAAAACATTCAGTACTTC. This sequence encodes CASIQLLAGIKNIQYF.

The chain couples TRBV7-9 to TRBJ2-5; D remains ambiguous. In germline, CDR1 is SEHNR, CDR2 FQNEAQ (reference sequence). CDR3 length equals 13 residues. Trimming took off 3 bases at V and 1 base at J, with 6 bases between the two ends. This chain's CDR3 is CASSFTVQETQYF. Here the CDR3 DNA reads TGTGCCAGCAGCTTTACAGTCCAAGAGACCCAGTACTTC.

The chain recombines TRBV27 with TRBJ2-3; tentatively, D is TRBD2 (7 bases). V shed 6 bases and J shed 6 bases, with 13 bases lying between them. CDR3 size: 13 residues. Germline CDR1 reads MNHEY; CDR2 reads SMNVEV (reference sequence). The CDR3 here is CASRSGGADTQYF. For the CDR3, the DNA is TGTGCCAGCAGAAGTGGGGGGGCCGATACGCAGTATTTT.

This clonotype has just a few counts. This chain links TRBV9 with TRBJ2-1, with unresolved D. V gave up 0 bases and J gave up 0 bases, with 10 bases separating them. This CDR3 comprises 16 residues. Per germline, CDR1 SGDLS and CDR2 YYNGEE. The CDR3 loop reads CASSVARGTSYNEQFF. CDR3 DNA: TGTGCCAGCAGCGTAGCTCGAGGTACCTCCTACAATGAGCAGTTCTTC.

This chain uses TRBV7-9 with TRBJ1-4; D unresolved. Germline V gene sequence: CDR1 SEHNR, CDR2 FQNEAQ (reference sequence). Trimming cost V 2 bases and J 0 bases, with 16 bases left between them. The CDR3 length is 18 residues. The CDR3 here is CASSLRNGGPATNEKLFF. The CDR3 nucleotides are TGTGCCAGCAGCTTACGGAACGGAGGACCTGCAACTAATGAAAAACTGTTTTTT.

In this sample, this clonotype turned up a few times. The V and J genes are TRBV21-1 and TRBJ1-1; the D segment call TRBD1 is taken from the table without a DNA check. TRBV21-1 corresponds to a pseudogene. The CDR3 totals 17 residues. The chain's CDR3 is CASSKASSGAPNTEAFF. CDR3 bases: TGTGCCAGCAGCAAAGCTAGTTCGGGGGCCCCGAACACTGAAGCTTTCTTT.

This clonotype was observed a handful of times. The rearrangement uses TRBV20-1 and TRBJ1-1; D not certain. Germline V CDR1 and CDR2: DFQATT, SNEGSKA (reference sequence). The CDR3 has 12 residues. V lost 0 bases and J 6 bases, leaving 8 bases between the germline ends. The CDR3 reads CSAREPEPEAFF. The CDR3 DNA sequence: TGCAGTGCTAGAGAGCCAGAACCTGAAGCTTTCTTT.

V gene TRBV20-1 combines with J gene TRBJ2-7, with D possibly TRBD1 on 5 matching bases. Germline loops: CDR1 DFQATT, CDR2 SNEGSKA (reference sequence). V was cut by 5 bases and J by 3 bases, with 14 bases left in between. The CDR3 covers 13 residues. The CDR3 DNA sequence: TGCAGTGCTCGAAAGGGGTTTTGCTACGAGCAGTACGTC. Translating it yields CSARKGFCYEQYV.

This chain links TRBV7-8 with TRBJ2-2, with TRBD2 as a possible D gene (6 bases). Trimming cost V 2 bases and J 4 bases, with 20 bases left between them. Germline CDR1 reads SGHVS; CDR2 reads FQNEAQ. CDR3 length: 18 residues. The CDR3 DNA follows: TGTGCCAGCAGCTTAAGGAGGGGTTTCGACCCTTTCACCGGGGAGCTGTTTTTT. Protein product: CASSLRRGFDPFTGELFF.

This clonotype has just a few counts. This rearrangement joins TRBV7-6 to TRBJ2-2; D gene uncertain. This CDR3 contains 12 residues. V gave up 2 bases and J gave up 10 bases, with 8 bases separating them. Germline lookup yields CDR1 SGHVS and CDR2 FNYEAQ. The CDR3 protein is CASSLTYAELFF. CDR3 DNA sequence: TGTGCCAGCAGCTTAACTTACGCGGAGCTGTTTTTT.

This clonotype appeared a few times. The genes are TRBV6-5 and TRBJ2-7, with 8 positions matching TRBD1. V trimming: 7 bases; J trimming: 0 bases; junction bases outside the gene matches: 5. The germline V gene has CDR1 MNHEY and CDR2 SVGAGI. The CDR3 consists of 14 residues. The CDR3 sequence: CASTQGAFSYEQYF. CDR3 DNA sequence: TGTGCCAGCACCCAGGGGGCCTTCTCCTACGAGCAGTACTTC.

This clonotype turned up a few times. The CDR3 here is CASSPTGLFEQYV. The CDR3 coding sequence is TGTGCCAGCAGCCCGACGGGCTTGTTCGAGCAGTACGTC. J is TRBJ2-7 and V is TRBV7-9; D unresolved. V gave up 5 bases and J gave up 6 bases, with 14 bases separating them. The CDR3 totals 13 residues. Germline lookup yields CDR1 SEHNR and CDR2 FQNEAQ (reference sequence).